A single sample is the source of the 10 T cell receptor beta chains below, sequenced in a study. TCRdb re-called the RT-PCR reads with MiXCR, one entry per CDR3 protein. Of almost 700,000 distinct CDR3 sequences listed, 13% to 15% were seen once; the top ten hold about 3.6%. The source material was memory CD4+ T cells from blood. The source of these receptors is a female donor in good health, serving as a healthy control.

This clonotype was recorded a few times. The rearrangement joins TRBV9 to TRBJ1-2, with 11 bases fitting TRBD1. Germline V gene sequence: CDR1 SGDLS, CDR2 YYNGEE. After removal of 3 bases from V and 4 bases from J, the junction contained 5 bases not matched to a gene. The CDR3 extends over 15 amino acids. In DNA, the CDR3 is TGTGCCAGCAGCGCCCCGGGACAGGGGGTCTATGGCTACACCTTC. This gives the protein CASSAPGQGVYGYTF.

This clonotype was seen ten or more times. The chain is built from TRBV12-3 or TRBV12-4 and TRBJ2-1; 8 bases align to TRBD1. J lost 7 bases, V lost 5 bases, and 7 bases had no gene match. CDR3 size: 14 residues. CDR3 region: CASSPRTGWNEQFF. CDR3 bases: TGTGCCAGCAGTCCTCGGACAGGGTGGAATGAGCAGTTCTTC.

Only a few counts were recorded for this clonotype. This sequence joins TRBV18 and TRBJ2-3, with 7 bases that match TRBD2. Losses at the gene ends were 3 bases for V and 0 bases for J; bases not matched to a gene: 6. Germline values: CDR1 KGHSH, CDR2 LQKENI. There are 16 residues in the CDR3. Written as DNA, the CDR3 is TGTGCCAGCTCACCCGCAGGGAGGGGCAGCACAGATACGCAGTATTTT. Its protein is CASSPAGRGSTDTQYF.

The chain couples TRBV6-2 or TRBV6-3 to TRBJ1-5; 7 bases agree with TRBD1. Trimming at V came to 4 bases and at J to 8 bases, leaving 17 bases not matched to a gene. The CDR3 has 17 residues. Germline CDR1 MNHEY, CDR2 SVGEGT. CDR3 coding DNA: TGTGCCAGCAGTTCCCCGATGTGGGGGGCCCAGGGGGAGCCCCAGCATTTT. It specifies CASSSPMWGAQGEPQHF.

This clonotype was picked up a small number of times. The chain joins TRBV2 to TRBJ2-2, with D possibly matching TRBD2 (6 bases). V was clipped by 6 bases and J by 3 bases, with 14 bases between them. Germline values: CDR1 SNHLY, CDR2 FYNNEI. The CDR3 sequence is 15 residues long. The CDR3, as DNA: TGTGCCAGCAGGGGCGGCGGGGCGGACACCGGGGAGCTGTTTTTT. Amino acids: CASRGGGADTGELFF.

This clonotype has a handful of counts. The chain combines TRBV6-1 with TRBJ1-6; D might be TRBD1 (5 bases). Trimming took 2 bases from V and 7 from J, leaving 9 bases between them. The germline V gene encodes CDR1 MNHNS and CDR2 SASEGT. The CDR3 is 14 residues long. The CDR3 sequence is CASSELTGNSPLHF. The CDR3 DNA reads as TGTGCCAGCAGTGAATTAACAGGAAATTCACCCCTCCACTTT.

This clonotype was observed a few times. CDR3 DNA sequence: TGTGCCAGCAGTCCCCGCCCGTTGGGCACTGAAGCTTTCTTT. Protein product: CASSPRPLGTEAFF. This chain joins TRBV28 and TRBJ1-1, with D hard to call. The CDR3 runs to 14 residues. Germline CDR1 reads MDHEN; CDR2 reads SYDVKM. The V end was cut by 5 bases, the J end by 4 bases, with 14 bases between.

This clonotype was found many times. V is TRBV29-1 and J is TRBJ1-1; no clear D. The CDR3 has 13 residues. Germline V gene sequence: CDR1 SQVTM, CDR2 ANQGSEA. The V and J ends lost 4 bases and 1 base respectively, with 10 bases between them. The CDR3 here is CSVGRIQNTEAFF. The CDR3 DNA is TGCAGCGTTGGTAGGATTCAGAACACTGAAGCTTTCTTT.

This chain joins TRBV20-1 and TRBJ1-1, with TRBD1 matching over 7 bases. Germline CDR1 and CDR2: DFQATT and SNEGSKA (reference sequence). This CDR3 has 12 amino acids. Trimming at V came to 4 bases and at J to 11 bases, leaving 10 bases not matched to a gene. The CDR3 sequence: CSATLQGSVAFF. CDR3 sequence (DNA): TGCAGTGCTACCCTACAGGGGTCTGTTGCTTTCTTT.

This clonotype came up many times. The chain combines TRBV20-1 with TRBJ2-1; 14 bases align to TRBD2. The germline V gene encodes CDR1 DFQATT and CDR2 SNEGSKA (reference sequence). This CDR3 has 17 amino acids. The V and J ends lost 0 bases and 4 bases, in that order; junction bases with no gene match: 5. The CDR3 bases are TGCAGTGCTAGAGACCCGACTAGCGGGGGGGATTACAATGAGCAGTTCTTC. It codes for CSARDPTSGGDYNEQFF.